This T cell receptor (beta chain) emerged from a study of blood T cells in healthy people across ages. Study-level background: The capture of about one barcoded beta molecule per two T cells was achieved by template switching. Study-level points and caveats: Higher diversity and more naive CD4+ cells were features of long-lived donors, compared to aged donors.

The CDR3 totals 16 residues. Trimming took off 2 bases at V and 6 bases at J, with 17 bases between the two ends. Germline CDR1 reads MDHEN; CDR2 reads SYDVKM. Of note for this clonotype: Its antigen is unidentified.

Through a sample-barcoded 5' primer and a J-beta primer mix, a second PCR was run for roughly 7 to 11 cycles. Every sample gave at least 2.5 million paired-end reads containing CDR3. TCRdb recomputed calls from the 5' RACE reads with MiXCR, one row per CDR3 protein. The profile shows some 1.4 million distinct CDR3 sequences, 35% to 45% of them singletons. The sequence was collected from a woman aged 18 to 35 in good health. The sequenced material came from blood. The J gene is TRBJ1-5, the V gene TRBV28; a possible D gene is TRBD1 (5 bases). The CDR3 DNA reads TGTGCCAGCAGTTTAGCGGGCGGGGCCAGGGCTCAGCCCCAGCATTTT. It encodes CASSLAGGARAQPQHF.